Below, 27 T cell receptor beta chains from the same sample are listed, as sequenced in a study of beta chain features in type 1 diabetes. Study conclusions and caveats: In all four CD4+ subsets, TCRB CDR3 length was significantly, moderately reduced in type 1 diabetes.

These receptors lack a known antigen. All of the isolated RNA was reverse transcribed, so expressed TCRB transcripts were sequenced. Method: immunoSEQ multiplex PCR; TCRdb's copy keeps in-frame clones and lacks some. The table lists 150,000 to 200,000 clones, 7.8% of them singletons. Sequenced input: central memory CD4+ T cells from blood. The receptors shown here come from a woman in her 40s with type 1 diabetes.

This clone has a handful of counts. The CDR3 bases are TGTGCCAGCAGCGAACGGTACGAGCAGTACTTC. Encoded protein: CASSERYEQYF. This chain joins TRBV2 and TRBJ2-7, with D unclear. Per germline, CDR1 SNHLY and CDR2 FYNNEI. The CDR3 runs to 11 residues. Trimming pared 6 bases from V and 4 bases from J, leaving 7 bases between.

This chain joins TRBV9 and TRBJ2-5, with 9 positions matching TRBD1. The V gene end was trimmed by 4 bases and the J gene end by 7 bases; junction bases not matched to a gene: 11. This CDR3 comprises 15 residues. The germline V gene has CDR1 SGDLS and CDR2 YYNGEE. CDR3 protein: CASSIRDREGGTQYF. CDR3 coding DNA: TGTGCCAGCAGCATCCGGGACAGGGAAGGTGGGACCCAGTACTTC.

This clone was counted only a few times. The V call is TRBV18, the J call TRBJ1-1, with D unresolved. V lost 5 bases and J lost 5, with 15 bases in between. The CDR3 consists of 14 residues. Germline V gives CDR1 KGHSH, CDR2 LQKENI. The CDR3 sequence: CASSSGPRGTEAFF. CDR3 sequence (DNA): TGTGCCAGCTCATCCGGACCTAGAGGGACTGAAGCTTTCTTT. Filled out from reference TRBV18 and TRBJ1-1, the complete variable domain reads NAGVMQNPRHLVRRRGQEARLRCSPMKGHSHVYWYRQLPEEGLKFMVYLQKENIIDESGMPKERFSAEFPKEGPSILRIQQVVRGDSAAYFCASSSGPRGTEAFFGQGTRLTVV.

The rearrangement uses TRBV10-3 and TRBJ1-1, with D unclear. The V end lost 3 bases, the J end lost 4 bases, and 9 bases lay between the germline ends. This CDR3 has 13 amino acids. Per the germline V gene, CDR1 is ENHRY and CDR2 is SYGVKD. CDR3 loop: CAISDRRATEAFF. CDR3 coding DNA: TGTGCCATCAGTGATCGGAGGGCCACTGAAGCTTTCTTT.

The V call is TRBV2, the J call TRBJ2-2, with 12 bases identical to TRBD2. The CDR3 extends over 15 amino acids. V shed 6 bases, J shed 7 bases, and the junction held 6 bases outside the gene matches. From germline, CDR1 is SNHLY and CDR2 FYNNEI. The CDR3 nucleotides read TGTGCCAGCAGGAGACTAGCGGGAGAAGTCGGGGAGCTGTTTTTT. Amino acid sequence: CASRRLAGEVGELFF.

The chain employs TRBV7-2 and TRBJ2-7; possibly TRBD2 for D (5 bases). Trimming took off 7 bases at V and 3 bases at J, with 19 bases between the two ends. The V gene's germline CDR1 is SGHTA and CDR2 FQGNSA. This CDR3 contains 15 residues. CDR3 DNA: TGTGCCAGCACTCTCGGCATAGCGACCATCTACGAGCAGTACTTC. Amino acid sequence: CASTLGIATIYEQYF.

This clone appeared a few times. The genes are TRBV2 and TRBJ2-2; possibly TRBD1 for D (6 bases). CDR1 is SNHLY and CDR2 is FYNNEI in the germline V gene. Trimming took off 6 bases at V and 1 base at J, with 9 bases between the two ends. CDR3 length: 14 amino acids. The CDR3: CASRETGNTGELFF. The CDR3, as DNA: TGTGCCAGCAGAGAGACAGGGAACACCGGGGAGCTGTTTTTT.

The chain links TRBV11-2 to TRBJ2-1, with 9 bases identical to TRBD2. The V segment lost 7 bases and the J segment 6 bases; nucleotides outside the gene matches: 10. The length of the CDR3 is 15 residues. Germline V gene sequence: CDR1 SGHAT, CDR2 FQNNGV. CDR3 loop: CASTAGTSFSNEQFF. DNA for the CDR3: TGTGCCAGCACCGCCGGGACTAGCTTCTCCAATGAGCAGTTCTTC.

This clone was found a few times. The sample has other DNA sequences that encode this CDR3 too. The CDR3 sequence is CASSAGMNTEAFF. CDR3 nucleotides: TGCGCCAGCAGCGCAGGCATGAACACTGAAGCTTTCTTT. The gene calls are TRBV5-1 and TRBJ1-1; D not resolved. Per the germline V gene, CDR1 is SGHRS and CDR2 is YFSETQ. Trimming took 4 bases from V and 0 from J, leaving 7 bases between them. This CDR3 contains 13 residues.

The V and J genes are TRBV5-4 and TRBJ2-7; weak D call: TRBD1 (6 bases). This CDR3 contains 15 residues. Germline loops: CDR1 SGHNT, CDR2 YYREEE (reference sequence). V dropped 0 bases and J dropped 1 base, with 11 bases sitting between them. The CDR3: CASSLELGASYEQYF. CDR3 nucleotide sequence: TGTGCCAGCAGCTTGGAATTGGGGGCGTCCTACGAGCAGTACTTC.

CDR3 sequence (DNA): TGCGGAATCCGGAGCCCTAATTCACCCCTCCACTTT. This translates into CGIRSPNSPLHF. V gene TRBV29-1 combines with J gene TRBJ1-6; D call uncertain. This CDR3 comprises 12 residues. The germline V gene encodes CDR1 SQVTM and CDR2 ANQGSEA.

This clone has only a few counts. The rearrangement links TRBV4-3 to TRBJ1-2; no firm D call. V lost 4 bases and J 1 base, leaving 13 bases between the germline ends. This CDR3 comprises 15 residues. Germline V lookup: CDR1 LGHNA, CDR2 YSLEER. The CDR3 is CASSPDSVFNYGYTF. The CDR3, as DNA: TGCGCCAGCAGCCCCGATTCGGTCTTTAACTATGGCTACACCTTC.

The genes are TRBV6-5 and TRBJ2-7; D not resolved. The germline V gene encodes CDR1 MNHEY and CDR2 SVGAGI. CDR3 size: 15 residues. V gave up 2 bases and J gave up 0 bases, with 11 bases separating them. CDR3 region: CASSYEYTISYEQYF. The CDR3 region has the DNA TGTGCCAGCAGTTACGAGTACACTATCTCCTACGAGCAGTACTTC.

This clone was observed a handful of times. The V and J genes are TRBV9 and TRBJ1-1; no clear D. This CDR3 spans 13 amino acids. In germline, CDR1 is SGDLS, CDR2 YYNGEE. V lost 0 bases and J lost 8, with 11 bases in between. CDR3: CASSVASGREAFF. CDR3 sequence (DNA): TGTGCCAGCAGCGTAGCTAGCGGACGGGAAGCTTTCTTT.

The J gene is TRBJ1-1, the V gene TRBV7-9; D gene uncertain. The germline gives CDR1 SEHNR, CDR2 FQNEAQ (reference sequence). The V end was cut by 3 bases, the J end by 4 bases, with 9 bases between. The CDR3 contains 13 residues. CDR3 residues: CASSLTEGTEAFF. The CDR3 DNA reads TGTGCCAGCAGCTTGACCGAGGGCACTGAAGCTTTCTTT.

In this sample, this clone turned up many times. CDR3 region: CASSMQGGETQYF. Here the CDR3 DNA reads TGTGCCAGCAGTATGCAGGGAGGGGAGACCCAGTACTTC. The chain is built from TRBV5-6 and TRBJ2-5; the match to TRBD2 covers 7 bases. The CDR3 loop spans 13 amino acids. Germline values: CDR1 SGHDT, CDR2 YYEEEE. Trimming cost V 5 bases and J 5 bases; bases outside gene matches: 6.

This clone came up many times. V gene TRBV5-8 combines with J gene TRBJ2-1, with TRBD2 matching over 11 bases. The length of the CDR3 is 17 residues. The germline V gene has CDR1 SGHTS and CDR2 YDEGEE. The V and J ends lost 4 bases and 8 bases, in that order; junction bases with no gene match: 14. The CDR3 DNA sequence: TGTGCCAGCAGCCGGACCTTTAGCGGGAGGGCCAGTCATGAGCAGTTCTTC. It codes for CASSRTFSGRASHEQFF.

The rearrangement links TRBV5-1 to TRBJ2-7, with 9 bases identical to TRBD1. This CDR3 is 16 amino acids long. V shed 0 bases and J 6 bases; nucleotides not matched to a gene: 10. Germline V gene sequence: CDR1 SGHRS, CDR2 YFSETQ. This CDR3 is CASSLGFGQGLFEQYF. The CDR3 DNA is TGCGCCAGCAGCTTGGGGTTCGGACAGGGGCTTTTCGAGCAGTACTTC. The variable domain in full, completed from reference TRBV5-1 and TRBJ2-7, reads KAGVTQTPRYLIKTRGQQVTLSCSPISGHRSVSWYQQTPGQGLQFLFEYFSETQRNKGNFPGRFSGRQFSNSRSEMNVSTLELGDSALYLCASSLGFGQGLFEQYFGPGTRLTVT.

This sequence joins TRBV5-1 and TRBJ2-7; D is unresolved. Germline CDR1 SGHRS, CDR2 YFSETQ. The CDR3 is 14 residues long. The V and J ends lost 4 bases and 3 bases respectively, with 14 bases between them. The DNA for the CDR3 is TGCGCCAGCAGCCGCGCGGCGACCAACTACGAGCAGTACTTC. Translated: CASSRAATNYEQYF. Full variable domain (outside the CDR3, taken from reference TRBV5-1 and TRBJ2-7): KAGVTQTPRYLIKTRGQQVTLSCSPISGHRSVSWYQQTPGQGLQFLFEYFSETQRNKGNFPGRFSGRQFSNSRSEMNVSTLELGDSALYLCASSRAATNYEQYFGPGTRLTVT.

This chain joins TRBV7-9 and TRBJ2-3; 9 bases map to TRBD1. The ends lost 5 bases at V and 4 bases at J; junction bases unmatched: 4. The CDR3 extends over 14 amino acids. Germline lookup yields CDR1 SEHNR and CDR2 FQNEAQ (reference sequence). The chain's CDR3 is CASSQTGGADTQYF. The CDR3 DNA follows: TGTGCCAGCAGCCAGACAGGGGGAGCAGATACGCAGTATTTT.

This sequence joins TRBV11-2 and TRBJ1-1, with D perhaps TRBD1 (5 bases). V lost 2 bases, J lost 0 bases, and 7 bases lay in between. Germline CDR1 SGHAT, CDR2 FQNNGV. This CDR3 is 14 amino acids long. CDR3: CASSLRRVNTEAFF. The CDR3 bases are TGTGCCAGCAGCTTACGCAGGGTGAACACTGAAGCTTTCTTT.

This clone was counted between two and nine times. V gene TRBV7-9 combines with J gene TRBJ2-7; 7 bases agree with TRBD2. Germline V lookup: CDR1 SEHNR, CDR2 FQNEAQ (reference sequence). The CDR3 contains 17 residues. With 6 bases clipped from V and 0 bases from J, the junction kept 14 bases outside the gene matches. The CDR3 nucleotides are TGTGCCAGCAGATACACTCAGCGGGGCGGGAGCTCCTACGAGCAGTACTTC. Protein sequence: CASRYTQRGGSSYEQYF.

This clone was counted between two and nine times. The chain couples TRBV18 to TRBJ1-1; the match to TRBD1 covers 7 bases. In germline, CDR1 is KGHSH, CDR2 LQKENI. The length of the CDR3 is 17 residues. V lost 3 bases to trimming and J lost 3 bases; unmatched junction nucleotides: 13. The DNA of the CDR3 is TGTGCCAGCTCACCCGGACAGGTCTCATGGGGAGACACTGAAGCTTTCTTT. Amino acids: CASSPGQVSWGDTEAFF. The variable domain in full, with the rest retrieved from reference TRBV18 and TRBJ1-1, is NAGVMQNPRHLVRRRGQEARLRCSPMKGHSHVYWYRQLPEEGLKFMVYLQKENIIDESGMPKERFSAEFPKEGPSILRIQQVVRGDSAAYFCASSPGQVSWGDTEAFFGQGTRLTVV.

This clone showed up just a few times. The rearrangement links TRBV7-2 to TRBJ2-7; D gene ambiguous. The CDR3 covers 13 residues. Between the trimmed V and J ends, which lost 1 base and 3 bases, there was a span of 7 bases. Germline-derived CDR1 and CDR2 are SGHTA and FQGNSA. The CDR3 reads CASSLGQDYEQYF. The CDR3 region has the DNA TGTGCCAGCAGCTTAGGGCAGGACTACGAGCAGTACTTC.

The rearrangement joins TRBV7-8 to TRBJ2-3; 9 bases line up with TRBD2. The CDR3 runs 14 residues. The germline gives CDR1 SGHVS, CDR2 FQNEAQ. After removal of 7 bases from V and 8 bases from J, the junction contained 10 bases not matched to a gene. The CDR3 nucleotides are TGTGCCAGCACCATGACTAGCGGTGCTGTTACGCAGTATTTT. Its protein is CASTMTSGAVTQYF.

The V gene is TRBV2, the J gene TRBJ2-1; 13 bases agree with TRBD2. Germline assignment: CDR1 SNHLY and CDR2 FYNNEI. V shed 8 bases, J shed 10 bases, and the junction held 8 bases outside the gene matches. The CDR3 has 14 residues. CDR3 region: CASPRTSGSLEQFF. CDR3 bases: TGTGCCAGCCCCAGGACTAGCGGGAGCTTGGAGCAGTTCTTC.

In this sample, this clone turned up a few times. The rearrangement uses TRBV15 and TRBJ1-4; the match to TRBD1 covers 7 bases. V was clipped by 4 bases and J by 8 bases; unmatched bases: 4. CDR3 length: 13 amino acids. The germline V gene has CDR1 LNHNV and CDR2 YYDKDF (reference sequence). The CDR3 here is CATSTGTEEKLFF. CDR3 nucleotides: TGTGCCACCAGCACCGGGACAGAGGAAAAACTGTTTTTT.